This is a list of T cell receptor beta chains from one sample in a study of graft-versus-host responses after intestinal transplantation. The assay was immunoSEQ multiplex PCR, and TCRdb's table has in-frame clones only and misses some. This table has about 94,000 clones, roughly nine tenths appearing once. Their target antigens are unknown. The source was unstimulated CD8+ T cells sorted from spleen or lymph node cells, collected before intestinal transplant. The receptors were sampled from a human donor who received an intestinal transplant. Each CDR3 is given with its conserved first and last residue. For some rows the clone size is stated as once, few or many, or as a class when expanded; others skip it.

v_gene	j_gene	abundance	CDR3aa
TRBV9	TRBJ1-2	NA	CASSAVHGYTF
TRBV7-6	TRBJ2-5	once	CASSLGSGQETQYF
TRBV19	TRBJ2-7	NA	CASSTGTGTYEQYF
TRBV6-1	TRBJ2-7	NA	CASDGSSYEQYF
TRBV13	TRBJ2-7	once	CASSLGQGPYEQYF
TRBV7-9	TRBJ1-2	NA	CASSLAGQSDGYTF
TRBV30	TRBJ1-1	few	CAWSWGRGNEAFF
TRBV28	TRBJ2-1	NA	CASSLGLAGGDEQFF
TRBV30	NA	NA	CAHPGQAGEQYF
TRBV5-1	TRBJ1-1	NA	CASSLAADSRDTEAFF
TRBV7-7	TRBJ2-7	NA	CASSPTSGRGEQYF
TRBV27	TRBJ2-1	once	CASSLRMSSYNEQFF
TRBV27	TRBJ2-1	NA	CASSLLAGGNEQFF
TRBV2	TRBJ2-7	NA	CASSATGFYEQYF
TRBV7-9	TRBJ2-3	NA	CASSLTGGDRDTQYF
TRBV4-1	TRBJ2-1	NA	CASSPWTGNEQFF
TRBV29-1	TRBJ2-3	NA	CSVEEQGVADTQYF
TRBV15	TRBJ2-7	NA	CATSSRRGSQEQYF
TRBV27	TRBJ2-5	NA	CASSSYGTQYF
TRBV5-4	TRBJ2-7	NA	CASSFDGESSYEQYF
TRBV19	TRBJ2-1	NA	CASSIWTGGSNEQFF
TRBV15	TRBJ2-2	NA	CATGGGSNTGELFF
TRBV19	TRBJ1-1	NA	CASSIGGLNTEAFF
TRBV5-1	TRBJ1-2	NA	CASSPRTGNNYGYTF
TRBV29-1	TRBJ2-1	NA	CSVVWRQLRSYNEQFF
TRBV28	TRBJ2-5	NA	CATRDRDQETQYF
TRBV5-6	TRBJ2-7	once	CASSLAGSYEQYF
TRBV7-6	TRBJ2-2	NA	CASSKTGAWELFF
TRBV5-6	TRBJ2-7	NA	CASSGNADRGPYEQYF
TRBV7-9	TRBJ2-7	NA	CASSSRGRPYEQYF
TRBV7-8	TRBJ1-2	NA	CASSWTEAKHYGYTF
TRBV4-3	TRBJ1-4	NA	CASSQDRIDEKLFF
TRBV4-2	TRBJ2-3	NA	CASSLGDNTQYF
TRBV30	TRBJ2-7	NA	CAWTSRDSSYEQYF
TRBV7-9	TRBJ1-1	NA	CASSLPALTQEAFF
TRBV30	TRBJ1-4	NA	CAWSVGTGEEKLFF
TRBV18	TRBJ2-1	NA	CASSTSGRANEQFF
TRBV5-1	TRBJ2-5	NA	CASSLYAGGETQYF
TRBV9	TRBJ2-2	once	CASSVGQGAYTGELFF
TRBV6-5	TRBJ2-7	NA	CASSYDNSYEQYF
TRBV27	TRBJ1-1	NA	CASSVGHSTEAFF
TRBV12-5	TRBJ1-4	NA	CASGLVDRGNEKLFF
TRBV19	TRBJ2-1	NA	CASSIGVSGGANEQFF
TRBV11-2	TRBJ2-1	NA	CASSLGSGPNEQFF
TRBV29-1	TRBJ1-2	NA	CSVKSRPGYTF
TRBV15	TRBJ2-1	NA	CATSRGLAGVSPEQFF
TRBV2	TRBJ2-7	NA	CASERGRSYEQYF
TRBV5-1	TRBJ2-2	NA	CASWLSTGELFF
TRBV28	TRBJ2-7	NA	CASSLEGPEDGQYF
TRBV5-1	TRBJ2-1	NA	CASSLAPSGTEQFF
TRBV2	TRBJ2-3	NA	CASSKTDKLTDTQYF
TRBV4-1	TRBJ2-7	once	CASSQDPGTITNEQYF
TRBV6-6	TRBJ2-1	NA	CASSPGEANEQFF